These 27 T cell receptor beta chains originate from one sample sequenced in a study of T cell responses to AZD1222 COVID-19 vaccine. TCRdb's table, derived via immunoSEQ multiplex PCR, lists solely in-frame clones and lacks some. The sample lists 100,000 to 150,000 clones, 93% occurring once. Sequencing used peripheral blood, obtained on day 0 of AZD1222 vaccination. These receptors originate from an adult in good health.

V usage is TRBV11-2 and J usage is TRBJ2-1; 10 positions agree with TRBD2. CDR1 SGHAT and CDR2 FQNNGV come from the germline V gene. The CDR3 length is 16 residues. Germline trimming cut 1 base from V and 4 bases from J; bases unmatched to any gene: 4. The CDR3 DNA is TGTGCCAGCAGCTTAGGGACTAGCGGTACTTACAATGAGCAGTTCTTC. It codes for CASSLGTSGTYNEQFF.

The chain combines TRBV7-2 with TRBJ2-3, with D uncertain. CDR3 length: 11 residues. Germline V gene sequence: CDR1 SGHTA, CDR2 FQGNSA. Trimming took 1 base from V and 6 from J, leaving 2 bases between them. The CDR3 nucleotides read TGTGCCAGCAGCTTAGTTGATACGCAGTATTTT. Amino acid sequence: CASSLVDTQYF.

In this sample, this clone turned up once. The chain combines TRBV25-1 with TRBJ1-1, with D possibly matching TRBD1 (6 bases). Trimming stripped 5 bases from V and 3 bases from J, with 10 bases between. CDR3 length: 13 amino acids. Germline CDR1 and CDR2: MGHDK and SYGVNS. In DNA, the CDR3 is TGTGCCAGCAGTCCGAGGGGGTACACTGAAGCTTTCTTT. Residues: CASSPRGYTEAFF.

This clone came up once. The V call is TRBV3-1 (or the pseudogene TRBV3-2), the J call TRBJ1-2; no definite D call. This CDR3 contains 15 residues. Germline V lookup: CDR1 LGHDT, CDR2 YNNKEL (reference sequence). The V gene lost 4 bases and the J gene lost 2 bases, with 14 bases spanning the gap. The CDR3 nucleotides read TGTGCCAGCAGCCCATTCAGACACTCCAACTATGGCTACACCTTC. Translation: CASSPFRHSNYGYTF.

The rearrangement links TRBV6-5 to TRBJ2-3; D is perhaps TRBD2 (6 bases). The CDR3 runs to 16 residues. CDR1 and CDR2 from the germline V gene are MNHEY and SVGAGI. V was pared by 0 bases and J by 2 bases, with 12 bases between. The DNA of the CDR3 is TGTGCCAGCAGTTACTCGATTGCGGGATACACAGATACGCAGTATTTT. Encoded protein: CASSYSIAGYTDTQYF.

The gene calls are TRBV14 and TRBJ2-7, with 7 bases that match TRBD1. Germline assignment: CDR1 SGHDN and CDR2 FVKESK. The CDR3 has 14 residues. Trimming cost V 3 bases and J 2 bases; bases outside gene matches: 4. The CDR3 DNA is TGTGCCAGCAGCCAGTTACAGGGGCCCTACGAGCAGTACTTC. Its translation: CASSQLQGPYEQYF. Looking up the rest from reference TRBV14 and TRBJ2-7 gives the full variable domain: EAGVTQFPSHSVIEKGQTVTLRCDPISGHDNLYWYRRVMGKEIKFLLHFVKESKQDESGMPNNRFLAERTGGTYSTLKVQPAELEDSGVYFCASSQLQGPYEQYFGPGTRLTVT.

CDR3 DNA sequence: TGCGCCAGCAGGGAGGAGTCGGGGAACGTCGATTCACCCCTCCACTTT. This encodes CASREESGNVDSPLHF. The rearrangement uses TRBV4-1 and TRBJ1-6; no clear D gene. This CDR3 contains 16 residues. Between the trimmed V and J ends, which lost 6 bases and 8 bases, there was a span of 20 bases. Germline-derived CDR1 and CDR2 are MGHRA and YSYEKL.

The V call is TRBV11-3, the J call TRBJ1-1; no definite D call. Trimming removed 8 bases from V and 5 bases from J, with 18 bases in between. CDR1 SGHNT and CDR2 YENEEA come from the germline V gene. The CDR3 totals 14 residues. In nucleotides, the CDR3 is TGTGCCAGCGGCGAGGGTGGAGGCGCGACTGAAGCTTTCTTT. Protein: CASGEGGGATEAFF.

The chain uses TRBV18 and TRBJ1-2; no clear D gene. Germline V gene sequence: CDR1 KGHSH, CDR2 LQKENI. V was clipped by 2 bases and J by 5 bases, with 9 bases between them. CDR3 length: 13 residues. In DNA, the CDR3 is TGTGCCAGCTCACCAGAGAGGGAATATGGCTACACCTTC. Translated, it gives CASSPEREYGYTF.

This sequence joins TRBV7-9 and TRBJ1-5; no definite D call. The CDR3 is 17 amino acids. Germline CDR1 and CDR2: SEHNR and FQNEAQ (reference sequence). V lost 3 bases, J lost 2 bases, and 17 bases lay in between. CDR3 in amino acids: CASSLGRTEEGNQPQHF. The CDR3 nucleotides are TGTGCCAGCAGCTTGGGAAGGACCGAAGAGGGCAATCAGCCCCAGCATTTT.

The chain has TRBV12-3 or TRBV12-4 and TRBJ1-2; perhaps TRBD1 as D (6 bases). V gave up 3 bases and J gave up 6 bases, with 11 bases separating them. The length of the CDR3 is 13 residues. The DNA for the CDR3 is TGTGCCAGCAGTTTCACGTCAGGGGATGGCTACACCTTC. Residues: CASSFTSGDGYTF.

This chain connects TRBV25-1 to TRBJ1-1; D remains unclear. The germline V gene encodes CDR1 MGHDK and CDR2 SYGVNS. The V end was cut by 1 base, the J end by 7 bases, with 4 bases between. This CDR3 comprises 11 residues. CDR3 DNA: TGTGCCAGCAGTGAATTGGGTGAAGCTTTCTTT. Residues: CASSELGEAFF. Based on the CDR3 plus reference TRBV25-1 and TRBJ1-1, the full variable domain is EADIYQTPRYLVIGTGKKITLECSQTMGHDKMYWYQQDPGMELHLIHYSYGVNSTEKGDLSSESTVSRIRTEHFPLTLESARPSHTSQYLCASSELGEAFFGQGTRLTVV.

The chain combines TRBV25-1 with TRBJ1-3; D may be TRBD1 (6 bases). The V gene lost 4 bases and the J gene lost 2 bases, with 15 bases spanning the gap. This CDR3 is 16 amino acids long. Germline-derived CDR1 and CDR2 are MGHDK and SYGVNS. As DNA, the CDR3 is TGTGCCAGCAGTGGACAGGCACCTACCCCTGGAAACACCATATATTTT. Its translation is CASSGQAPTPGNTIYF.

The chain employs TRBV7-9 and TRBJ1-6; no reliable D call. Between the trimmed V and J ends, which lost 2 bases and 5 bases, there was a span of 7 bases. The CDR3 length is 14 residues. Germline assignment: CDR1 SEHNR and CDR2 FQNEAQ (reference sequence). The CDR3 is CASSLYNDNSPLHF. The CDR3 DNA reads TGTGCCAGCAGCTTATATAACGATAATTCACCCCTCCACTTT.

The CDR3 region is CASSPTWDRDQTQYF. CDR3 nucleotide sequence: TGTGCCAGCTCACCTACCTGGGACAGGGACCAGACCCAGTACTTC. The rearrangement joins TRBV18 to TRBJ2-5, with 9 bases identical to TRBD1. V shed 3 bases and J 6 bases; nucleotides not matched to a gene: 8. CDR1 KGHSH and CDR2 LQKENI come from the germline V gene. The CDR3 consists of 15 residues.

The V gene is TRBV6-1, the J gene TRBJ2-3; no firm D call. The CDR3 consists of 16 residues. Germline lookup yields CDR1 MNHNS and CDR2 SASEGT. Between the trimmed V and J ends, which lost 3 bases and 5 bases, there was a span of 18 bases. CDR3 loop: CASSDRVSTAGDTQYF. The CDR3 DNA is TGTGCCAGCAGTGACCGGGTCAGTACCGCCGGAGATACGCAGTATTTT.

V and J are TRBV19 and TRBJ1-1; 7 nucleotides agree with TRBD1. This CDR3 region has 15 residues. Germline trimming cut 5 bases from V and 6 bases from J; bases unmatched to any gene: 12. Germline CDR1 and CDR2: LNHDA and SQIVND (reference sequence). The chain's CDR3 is CASSAVGTVGSEAFF. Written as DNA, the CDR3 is TGTGCCAGTAGTGCCGTCGGGACAGTCGGATCTGAAGCTTTCTTT.

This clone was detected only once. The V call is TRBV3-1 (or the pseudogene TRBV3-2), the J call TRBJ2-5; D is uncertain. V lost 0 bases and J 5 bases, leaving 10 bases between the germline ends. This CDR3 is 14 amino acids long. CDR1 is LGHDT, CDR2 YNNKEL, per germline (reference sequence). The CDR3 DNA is TGTGCCAGCAGCCAAGATCGGGTTCCCGAGACCCAGTACTTC. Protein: CASSQDRVPETQYF.

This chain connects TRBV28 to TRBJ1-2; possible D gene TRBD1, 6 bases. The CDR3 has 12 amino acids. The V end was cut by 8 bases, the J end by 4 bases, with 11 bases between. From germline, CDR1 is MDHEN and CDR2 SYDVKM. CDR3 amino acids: CASPRDTYGYTF. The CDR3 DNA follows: TGTGCCAGCCCCCGGGACACCTATGGCTACACCTTC.

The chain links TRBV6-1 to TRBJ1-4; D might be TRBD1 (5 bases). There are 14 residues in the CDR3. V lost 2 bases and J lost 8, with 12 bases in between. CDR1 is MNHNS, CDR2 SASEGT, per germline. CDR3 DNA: TGTGCCAGCAGTGAATCAAGGGGAGAAGAAAAACTGTTTTTT. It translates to CASSESRGEEKLFF.

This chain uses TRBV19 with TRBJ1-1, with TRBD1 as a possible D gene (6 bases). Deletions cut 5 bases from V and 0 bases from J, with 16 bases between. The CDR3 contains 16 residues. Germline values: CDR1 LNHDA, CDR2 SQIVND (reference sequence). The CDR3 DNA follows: TGTGCCAGTAGTTCCTGGCTCAAGGGGGTGAACACTGAAGCTTTCTTT. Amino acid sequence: CASSSWLKGVNTEAFF.

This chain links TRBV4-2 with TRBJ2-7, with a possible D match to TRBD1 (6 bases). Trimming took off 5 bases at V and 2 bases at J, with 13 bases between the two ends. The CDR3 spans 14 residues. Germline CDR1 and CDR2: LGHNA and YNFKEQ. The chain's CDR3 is CASSGRTDAYEQYF. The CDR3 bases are TGTGCCAGCAGCGGACGGACAGACGCCTACGAGCAGTACTTC.

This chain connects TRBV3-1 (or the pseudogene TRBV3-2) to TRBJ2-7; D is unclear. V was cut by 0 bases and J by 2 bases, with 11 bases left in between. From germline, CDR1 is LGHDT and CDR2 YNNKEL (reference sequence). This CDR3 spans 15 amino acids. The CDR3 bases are TGTGCCAGCAGCCAAGAAGGTACCCCCCCCTACGAGCAGTACTTC. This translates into CASSQEGTPPYEQYF.

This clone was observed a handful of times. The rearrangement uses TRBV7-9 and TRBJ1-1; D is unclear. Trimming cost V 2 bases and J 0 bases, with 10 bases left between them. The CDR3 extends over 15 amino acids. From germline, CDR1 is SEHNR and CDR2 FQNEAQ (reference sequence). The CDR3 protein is CASSLLGPMNTEAFF. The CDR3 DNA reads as TGTGCCAGCAGCTTATTAGGCCCCATGAACACTGAAGCTTTCTTT.

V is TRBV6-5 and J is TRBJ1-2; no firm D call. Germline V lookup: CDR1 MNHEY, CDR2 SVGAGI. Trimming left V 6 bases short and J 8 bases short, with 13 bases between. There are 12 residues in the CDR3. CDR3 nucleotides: TGTGCCAGCAGGTTAGGGCTAGAAGGCTACACCTTC. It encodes CASRLGLEGYTF.

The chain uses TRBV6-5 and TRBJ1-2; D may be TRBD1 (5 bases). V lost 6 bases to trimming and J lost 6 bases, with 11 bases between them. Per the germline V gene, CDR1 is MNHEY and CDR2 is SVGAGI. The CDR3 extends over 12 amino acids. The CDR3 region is CASRGVKDGYTF. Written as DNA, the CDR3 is TGTGCCAGCAGAGGGGTTAAGGATGGCTACACCTTC.

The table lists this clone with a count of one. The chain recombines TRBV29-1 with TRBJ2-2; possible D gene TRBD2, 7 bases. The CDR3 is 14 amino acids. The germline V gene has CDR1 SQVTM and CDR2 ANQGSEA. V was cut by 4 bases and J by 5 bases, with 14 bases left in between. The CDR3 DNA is TGCAGCGTTGGTCCGGGGGGCTGGACCGGGGAGCTGTTTTTT. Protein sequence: CSVGPGGWTGELFF.